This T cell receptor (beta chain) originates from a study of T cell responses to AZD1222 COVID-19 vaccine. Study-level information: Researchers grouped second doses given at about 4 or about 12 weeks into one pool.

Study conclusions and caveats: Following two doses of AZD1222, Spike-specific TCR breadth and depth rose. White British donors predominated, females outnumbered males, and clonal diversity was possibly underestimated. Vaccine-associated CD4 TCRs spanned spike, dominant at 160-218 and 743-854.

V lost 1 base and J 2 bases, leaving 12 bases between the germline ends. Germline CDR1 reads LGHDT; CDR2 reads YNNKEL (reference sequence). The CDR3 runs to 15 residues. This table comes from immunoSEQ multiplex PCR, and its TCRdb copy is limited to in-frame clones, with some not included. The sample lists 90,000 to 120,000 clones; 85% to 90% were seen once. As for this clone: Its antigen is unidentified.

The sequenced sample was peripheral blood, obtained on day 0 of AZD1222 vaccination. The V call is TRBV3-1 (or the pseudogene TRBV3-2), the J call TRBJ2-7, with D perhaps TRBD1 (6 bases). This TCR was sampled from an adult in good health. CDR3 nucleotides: TGTGCCAGCAGCCAAGCCCGGGACACCCCCTACGAGCAGTACTTC. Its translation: CASSQARDTPYEQYF.